This entry lists 21 T cell receptor beta chains sequenced from one sample in a study of cytomegalovirus exposure and HLA in healthy donors. 60 Vbeta and 13 Jbeta primers were used in PCR. The protocol was immunoSEQ multiplex PCR, while the TCRdb copy is restricted to in-frame clones and leaves out a portion. The sample holds about 47,000 clones; approximately 70% are singletons and the top ten take approximately 6.8%. The sample comprised PBMCs. All receptors come from a man aged 25 to 40 in good health and CMV-seronegative.

This clone was observed a handful of times. The J gene is TRBJ2-7, the V gene TRBV18; 12 nucleotides match TRBD2. The CDR3 consists of 16 residues. Germline V gives CDR1 KGHSH, CDR2 LQKENI. V lost 3 bases to trimming and J lost 0 bases; unmatched junction nucleotides: 3. The CDR3 nucleotides are TGTGCCAGCTCACCGATGACTAGCGGGAGCTCCTACGAGCAGTACTTC. Its translation is CASSPMTSGSSYEQYF.

This chain joins TRBV5-1 and TRBJ2-5, with 10 bases that match TRBD2. The CDR3 is 15 amino acids. The J segment lost 4 bases and the V segment lost 2 bases, leaving 5 bases of the junction unmatched. Germline CDR1 is SGHRS and CDR2 is YFSETQ. The CDR3 sequence is CASSFGLAGAETQYF. Here the CDR3 DNA reads TGCGCCAGCAGCTTCGGGCTAGCGGGAGCAGAGACCCAGTACTTC.

The chain has TRBV6-5 and TRBJ2-7, with 9 bases that match TRBD1. The V gene's germline CDR1 is MNHEY and CDR2 SVGAGI. The CDR3 length is 15 residues. The J segment lost 4 bases and the V segment lost 10 bases, leaving 14 bases of the junction unmatched. The CDR3: CATRSPGTGPYEQYF. CDR3 bases: TGTGCCACCAGGTCGCCCGGGACAGGGCCATACGAGCAGTACTTC.

This rearrangement joins TRBV11-3 to TRBJ1-1, with no clear D. Germline V gene lookup returns CDR1 SGHNT and CDR2 YENEEA. The length of the CDR3 is 12 residues. V lost 3 bases and J lost 0, with 2 bases in between. The CDR3 nucleotides read TGTGCCAGCAGCTTTATGAACACTGAAGCTTTCTTT. This translates into CASSFMNTEAFF.

The chain couples TRBV5-4 to TRBJ2-7, with TRBD2 identical over 7 bases. The CDR3 runs to 16 residues. Germline loops: CDR1 SGHNT, CDR2 YYREEE (reference sequence). With 3 bases clipped from V and 4 bases from J, the junction kept 13 bases outside the gene matches. The CDR3 nucleotides read TGTGCCAGCAGCTCCGGGAGTCAGACGGGGGGATACGAGCAGTACTTC. It specifies CASSSGSQTGGYEQYF. Variable domain in full (rest from reference TRBV5-4 and TRBJ2-7): ETGVTQSPTHLIKTRGQQVTLRCSSQSGHNTVSWYQQALGQGPQFIFQYYREEENGRGNFPPRFSGLQFPNYSSELNVNALELDDSALYLCASSSGSQTGGYEQYFGPGTRLTVT.

This clone is medium-sized in the sample. The chain uses TRBV5-1 and TRBJ2-6; 9 bases agree with TRBD1. This CDR3 spans 20 amino acids. The ends lost 0 bases at V and 1 base at J; junction bases unmatched: 11. The germline V gene has CDR1 SGHRS and CDR2 YFSETQ. The CDR3 sequence is CASSLGQWGQGQSGANVLTF. In DNA form, the CDR3 reads TGCGCCAGCAGCTTGGGTCAATGGGGACAGGGTCAGTCTGGGGCCAACGTCCTGACTTTC.

The chain uses TRBV5-1 and TRBJ2-7; tentative D call: TRBD2 (5 bases). There are 15 residues in the CDR3. The V end lost 4 bases, the J end lost 0 bases, and 14 bases lay between the germline ends. Per germline, CDR1 SGHRS and CDR2 YFSETQ. CDR3 in DNA: TGCGCCAGCAGCCCGGCGGGCGGAAGCTCCTACGAGCAGTACTTC. This encodes CASSPAGGSSYEQYF.

This clone was detected only a few times. The rearrangement links TRBV19 to TRBJ2-7; TRBD2 matches at 7 bases. V trimming: 5 bases; J trimming: 2 bases; junction bases outside the gene matches: 12. Germline V lookup: CDR1 LNHDA, CDR2 SQIVND (reference sequence). The CDR3 has 16 amino acids. CDR3 in DNA: TGTGCCAGTAGTTATCTTCCAGCGGGACGCCCCTACGAGCAGTACTTC. It translates to CASSYLPAGRPYEQYF.

The J gene is TRBJ2-7, the V gene TRBV6-1; TRBD1 matches at 10 bases. Trimming took 6 bases from V and 4 from J; bases not matched to a gene: 9. The length of the CDR3 is 15 residues. CDR1 and CDR2 (germline): MNHNS, SASEGT. Here the CDR3 reads CASSDRDRGVYEQYF. The CDR3 region has the DNA TGTGCCAGCAGCGACAGGGACAGGGGAGTTTACGAGCAGTACTTC.

This chain connects TRBV18 to TRBJ2-2, with 7 bases matching TRBD2. There are 14 residues in the CDR3. The ends lost 2 bases at V and 4 bases at J; junction bases unmatched: 1. CDR1 is KGHSH, CDR2 LQKENI, per germline. The CDR3, as DNA: TGTGCCAGCTCACCAGCGGGGGTCACCGGGGAGCTGTTTTTT. Its translation is CASSPAGVTGELFF.

The gene calls are TRBV5-6 and TRBJ1-5, with a tentative D call TRBD1 (5 bases). The germline gives CDR1 SGHDT, CDR2 YYEEEE. The CDR3 is 16 residues long. V lost 1 base, J lost 3 bases, and 14 bases lay in between. CDR3 protein: CASSLSTGLYNQPQHF. DNA for the CDR3: TGTGCCAGCAGCTTGTCTACGGGACTGTACAATCAGCCCCAGCATTTT.

The chain has TRBV30 and TRBJ2-1; D gene ambiguous. V shed 3 bases and J shed 7 bases, with 13 bases lying between them. The CDR3 loop spans 13 amino acids. Per germline, CDR1 GTSNPN and CDR2 SVGIG (reference sequence). The CDR3 loop reads CAWRSEWVNEQFF. CDR3 DNA: TGTGCCTGGAGGTCGGAGTGGGTGAATGAGCAGTTCTTC.

The chain combines TRBV7-2 with TRBJ2-1, with 10 nucleotides matching TRBD2. CDR3 length equals 13 residues. V lost 5 bases, J lost 15 bases, and 10 bases stayed unmatched. In germline, CDR1 is SGHTA, CDR2 FQGNSA. This chain's CDR3 is CASSGQREGVPFF. DNA for the CDR3: TGTGCCAGCAGCGGTCAGCGGGAGGGCGTGCCGTTCTTC.

V is TRBV2 and J is TRBJ1-6, with D unclear. Trimming removed 7 bases from V and 6 bases from J, with 13 bases in between. The CDR3 covers 14 residues. Germline V gene lookup returns CDR1 SNHLY and CDR2 FYNNEI. CDR3 in DNA: TGTGCCAGCAACGGCGGCAGTAGTAATTCACCCCTCCACTTT. Protein product: CASNGGSSNSPLHF.

This chain uses TRBV6-1 with TRBJ2-7; TRBD2 aligns across 8 bases. The germline gives CDR1 MNHNS, CDR2 SASEGT. V trimming: 8 bases; J trimming: 0 bases; junction bases outside the gene matches: 6. The CDR3 covers 14 residues. The chain's CDR3 is CASLGLAPSYEQYF. Here the CDR3 DNA reads TGTGCCAGCCTAGGACTAGCTCCCTCCTACGAGCAGTACTTC.

The chain is built from TRBV27 and TRBJ2-3; 11 nucleotides match TRBD1. Germline trimming cut 5 bases from V and 1 base from J; bases unmatched to any gene: 5. Germline-derived CDR1 and CDR2 are MNHEY and SMNVEV (reference sequence). The CDR3 contains 16 residues. The CDR3 loop is CASSPRTGGGTDTQYF. The CDR3 nucleotides are TGTGCCAGCAGTCCGCGGACAGGGGGCGGCACAGATACGCAGTATTTT.

The chain recombines TRBV18 with TRBJ2-5, with D perhaps TRBD1 (6 bases). The germline V gene encodes CDR1 KGHSH and CDR2 LQKENI. Trimming pared 6 bases from V and 7 bases from J, leaving 21 bases between. The CDR3 runs to 15 residues. This CDR3 is CASSPTGTKPGTQYF. CDR3 bases: TGTGCCAGCTCCCCCACCGGGACAAAACCCGGGACCCAGTACTTC.

This chain uses TRBV30 with TRBJ2-5; no reliable D call. CDR1 and CDR2 from the germline V gene are GTSNPN and SVGIG (reference sequence). V shed 0 bases and J shed 4 bases, with 3 bases lying between them. CDR3 length: 11 residues. CDR3 protein: CAWSVGETQYF. CDR3 nucleotides: TGTGCCTGGAGTGTCGGAGAGACCCAGTACTTC.

This clone was detected only a few times. The CDR3 protein is CASRTSGWTYNEQFF. In DNA form, the CDR3 reads TGTGCCAGCAGGACTAGCGGGTGGACCTACAATGAGCAGTTCTTC. V and J are TRBV6-5 and TRBJ2-1, with 10 bases aligning to TRBD2. The CDR3 has 15 amino acids. J gave up 2 bases and V 6 bases, and 4 bases lay outside the gene matches. The germline CDR1 and CDR2 sequences are MNHEY and SVGAGI.

Notes on this clone: No conserved phenylalanine or tryptophan ends this CDR3, so it is likely a read error. No DNA is shown, since the ends of the CDR3 on it are uncertain; the CDR3 is the one TCRdb lists. J is TRBJ1-2 and V is TRBV7-4; the D call of TRBD1 is as the table states it, not checked on the DNA. Both ends counted, the CDR3 spans 10 residues. CDR1 and CDR2 from the germline V gene are SGHVT and SQSDAQ. CDR3 region: CASSFGAGDS.

The chain couples TRBV10-1 to TRBJ1-3; tentatively, D is TRBD1 (6 bases). With 3 bases removed from V and 2 bases from J, the gap between germline ends came to 11 bases. The germline V gene has CDR1 WNHNN and CDR2 SYGVQD (reference sequence). The CDR3 is made up of 15 amino acids. The CDR3 nucleotides are TGCGCCAGCAGTGACGACAGGAGAGCTGGAAACACCATATATTTT. Residues: CASSDDRRAGNTIYF.